This T cell receptor (beta chain) was recorded in a study of blood T cell repertoires in COVID-19. Sequenced by immunoSEQ multiplex PCR; TCRdb stores in-frame clones only, minus some. The sample consists of roughly 240,000 clones, around 90% of them appearing once. The cohort comprised adults aged about 18 to 100 years residing in under 30 US areas. Self-reported history from a screening survey and questionnaire set each donor's cohort. The CDR3 has 14 amino acids. Germline-derived CDR1 and CDR2 are SGHVS and FQNEAQ. V shed 7 bases and J shed 13 bases, with 23 bases lying between them. The J gene is TRBJ1-5, the V gene TRBV7-8, with D perhaps matching TRBD1 (6 bases). What was sequenced was PBMCs or T cells enriched from blood (not recorded which). This TCR was sampled from a woman under 40 with acute COVID-19. CDR3 sequence: CASKKLGGDSGQHF. In DNA form, the CDR3 reads TGTGCCAGCAAAAAGCTAGGGGGAGATTCCGGGCAGCATTTT.